This T cell receptor beta chain was sequenced in a study of OX40 agonist ivuxolimab in advanced cancers. Study-level background: Hepatocellular carcinoma, melanoma, renal cell or head and neck cancer was diagnosed in the dose-escalation patients. Anti-PD-1, anti-PD-L1 or anti-CTLA-4 therapy given earlier was allowed, and around 40% had some.

For this clone: Antigen specificity is unknown.

Profiling relied on immunoSEQ multiplex PCR, and the TCRdb table lists in-frame clones only, not all of them. Here the sample spans tens of thousands of clones, more than 75% being singletons. Autoimmune disease history or systemic immunosuppression barred patients. The CDR3 is made up of 14 amino acids. The V end was cut by 5 bases, the J end by 2 bases, with 7 bases between. Looked up from germline, CDR1 is MNHEY and CDR2 is SVGAGI. Study observations and caveats: CD4+ T cells averaged fewer expanded clones than CD8+ T cells.

This chain links TRBV6-5 with TRBJ2-6; D remains ambiguous. The starting material was CD4+ or CD8+ T cells sorted from blood, obtained in a trial of the OX40 agonist ivuxolimab. The source of this sequence is an adult with an advanced solid tumor such as melanoma, head and neck, liver or kidney cancer. CDR3: CASSLYPGANVLTF. CDR3 in DNA: TGTGCCAGCAGTCTATATCCTGGGGCCAACGTCCTGACTTTC.